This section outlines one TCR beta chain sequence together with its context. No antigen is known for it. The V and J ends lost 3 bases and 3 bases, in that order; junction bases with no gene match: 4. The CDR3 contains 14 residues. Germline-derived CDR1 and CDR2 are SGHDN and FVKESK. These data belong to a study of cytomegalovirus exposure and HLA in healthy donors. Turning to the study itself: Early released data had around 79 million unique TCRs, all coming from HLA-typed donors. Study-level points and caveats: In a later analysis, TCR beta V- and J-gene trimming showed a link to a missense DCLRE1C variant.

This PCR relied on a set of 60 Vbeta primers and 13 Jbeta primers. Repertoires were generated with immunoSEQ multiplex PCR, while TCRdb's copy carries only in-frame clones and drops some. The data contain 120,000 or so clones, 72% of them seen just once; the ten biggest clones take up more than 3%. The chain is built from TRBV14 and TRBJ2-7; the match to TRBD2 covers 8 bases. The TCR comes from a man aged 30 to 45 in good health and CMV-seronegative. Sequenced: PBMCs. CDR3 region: CASSHPGLDYEQYF. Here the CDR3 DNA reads TGTGCCAGCAGCCATCCGGGACTAGACTACGAGCAGTACTTC.